The rows below give T cell receptor beta chains drawn from one sample of a study of blood T cells in healthy people across ages. MiXCR was run by TCRdb on the 5' RACE reads, yielding one entry per CDR3 protein. The sample holds some 1.7 million distinct CDR3 sequences; 25% to 30% are singletons and the top ten take 7.7%. Sequenced input: blood. These receptor sequences come from a woman under 40 in good health. The CDR3 runs from the conserved cysteine through the conserved F or W. Each record gives: V gene, J gene, CDR3 protein.

V gene: TRBV10-3; J gene: TRBJ2-7; CDR3 protein: CAISEYLAGGPVEQYF
V gene: TRBV12-3/TRBV12-4; J gene: TRBJ1-2; CDR3 protein: CASRPTVYYGYTF
V gene: TRBV19; J gene: TRBJ1-1; CDR3 protein: CASSPSRDTEAFF
V gene: TRBV2; J gene: TRBJ1-1; CDR3 protein: CASTRTGSTEAFF
V gene: TRBV12-3/TRBV12-4; J gene: TRBJ1-2; CDR3 protein: CASSSGVDGYTF
V gene: TRBV3-1; J gene: TRBJ2-1; CDR3 protein: CATGTSPNNEQFF
V gene: TRBV5-1; J gene: TRBJ2-7; CDR3 protein: CASSLSHTYEQYF
V gene: TRBV5-6; J gene: TRBJ1-1; CDR3 protein: CASSLVQANTEAFF
V gene: TRBV5-1; J gene: TRBJ2-7; CDR3 protein: CASSFTGGPTYEQYF
V gene: TRBV29-1; J gene: TRBJ1-5; CDR3 protein: CRLWRVPNSNQPQHF
V gene: TRBV4-2; J gene: TRBJ2-2; CDR3 protein: CASSQVTAANTGELFF
V gene: TRBV28; J gene: TRBJ1-2; CDR3 protein: CASSSPTQETNYGYTF
V gene: TRBV7-8; J gene: TRBJ2-3; CDR3 protein: CASRPGLAGYSTDTQYF
V gene: TRBV12-5; J gene: TRBJ2-7; CDR3 protein: CASANPGIYEQYF
V gene: TRBV6-2/TRBV6-3; J gene: NA; CDR3 protein: CASSYLRQPTNEQYF
V gene: TRBV9; J gene: TRBJ1-1; CDR3 protein: CASSPGNLRPEAFF
V gene: TRBV20-1; J gene: TRBJ2-7; CDR3 protein: CGARGGLDEQYF
V gene: TRBV13; J gene: TRBJ2-7; CDR3 protein: CASSGGAGGGPRYEQYF
V gene: TRBV25-1; J gene: TRBJ1-2; CDR3 protein: CASRMGYGYTF
V gene: TRBV11-2; J gene: TRBJ2-3; CDR3 protein: CASEGVDTDTQYF
V gene: TRBV4-2; J gene: TRBJ2-3; CDR3 protein: CASKLAETTDTQYF
V gene: TRBV5-5; J gene: TRBJ2-7; CDR3 protein: CASSLEGQGGAYEQYF
V gene: TRBV10-3; J gene: TRBJ2-2; CDR3 protein: CAIRAAGGTGEPFF
V gene: TRBV5-6; J gene: TRBJ2-1; CDR3 protein: CASSYPVGEQFF
V gene: TRBV9; J gene: TRBJ2-1; CDR3 protein: CASSVGTYNEQFF